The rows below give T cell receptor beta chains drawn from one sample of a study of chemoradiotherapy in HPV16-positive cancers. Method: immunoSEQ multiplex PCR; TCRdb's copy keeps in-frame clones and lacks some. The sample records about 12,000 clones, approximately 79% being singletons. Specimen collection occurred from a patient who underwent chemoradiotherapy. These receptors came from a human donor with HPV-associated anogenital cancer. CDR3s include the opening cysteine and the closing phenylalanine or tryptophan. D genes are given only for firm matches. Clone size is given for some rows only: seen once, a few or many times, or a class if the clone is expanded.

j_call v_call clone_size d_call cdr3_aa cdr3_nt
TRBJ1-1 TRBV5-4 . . CASSLAGGAWTEAFF TGTGCCAGCAGCTTGGCGGGGGGCGCGTGGACTGAAGCTTTCTTT
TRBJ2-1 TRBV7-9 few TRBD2 CASSIKQRDPVYSYNEQFF TGTGCCAGCAGCATCAAACAGCGGGACCCCGTCTACTCCTACAATGAGCAGTTCTTC
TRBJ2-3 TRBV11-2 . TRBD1 CASSSGGAGTDTQYF TGTGCCAGCAGCTCAGGGGGCGCGGGCACAGATACGCAGTATTTT
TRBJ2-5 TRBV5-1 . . CASSLDKQETQYF TGCGCCAGCAGCTTGGATAAACAAGAGACCCAGTACTTC
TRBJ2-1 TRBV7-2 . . CASSLAGRVEQFF TGTGCCAGCAGCTTAGCTGGACGGGTTGAGCAGTTCTTC
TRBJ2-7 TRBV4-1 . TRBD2 CASSQGVRGRFYEQYF TGCGCCAGCAGCCAAGGTGTGCGCGGGAGGTTCTACGAGCAGTACTTC
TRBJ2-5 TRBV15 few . CATSGGTAQETQYF TGTGCCACCAGCGGTGGTACTGCTCAAGAGACCCAGTACTTC
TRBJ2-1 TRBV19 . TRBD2 CASSIAGGPYEQFF TGTGCCAGTAGCATAGCGGGAGGGCCCTATGAGCAGTTCTTC
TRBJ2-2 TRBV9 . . CASSVAPAPNGELFF TGTGCCAGCAGCGTAGCCCCGGCCCCTAACGGGGAGCTGTTTTTT
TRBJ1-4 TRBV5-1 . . CASSPGGFANEKLFF TGCGCCAGCAGCCCCGGGGGGTTTGCTAATGAAAAACTGTTTTTT
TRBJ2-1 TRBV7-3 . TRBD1 CASSTGTGDYRYNEQFF TGTGCCAGCAGCACCGGGACAGGGGATTATAGATACAATGAGCAGTTCTTC
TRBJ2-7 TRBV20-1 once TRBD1 CRTGTDYEQYF TGCAGGACGGGGACAGACTACGAGCAGTACTTC
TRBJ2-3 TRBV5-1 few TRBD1 CASSSGTGQTDTQYF TGCGCCAGCAGCTCCGGGACAGGACAAACAGATACGCAGTATTTT
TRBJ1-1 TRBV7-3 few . CASSLRQNTEAFF TGTGCCAGCAGCTTACGACAGAACACTGAAGCTTTCTTT
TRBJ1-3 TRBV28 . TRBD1 CASSMTGAGNTIYF TGTGCCAGCAGTATGACAGGGGCTGGAAACACCATATATTTT
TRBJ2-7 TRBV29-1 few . CSVVLGNEQYF TGCAGCGTTGTTTTGGGCAACGAGCAGTACTTC
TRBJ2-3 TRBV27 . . CASSSYSASTDTQYF TGTGCCAGCAGTTCCTACAGCGCTAGCACAGATACGCAGTATTTT
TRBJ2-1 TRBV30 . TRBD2 CAWSPQRLAAYNEQFF TGTGCCTGGAGTCCCCAGCGGCTAGCGGCCTACAATGAGCAGTTCTTC
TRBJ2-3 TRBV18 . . CASGGGTTDTQYF TGTGCCAGTGGTGGGGGAACCACAGATACGCAGTATTTT
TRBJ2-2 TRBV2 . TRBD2 CASRAGLAGPNTGELFF TGTGCCAGCAGGGCGGGACTAGCGGGACCGAACACCGGGGAGCTGTTTTTT
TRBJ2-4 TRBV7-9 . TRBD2 CASSLVAGGNLAKNIQYF TGTGCCAGCAGCTTAGTAGCGGGGGGAAACCTAGCCAAAAACATTCAGTACTTC
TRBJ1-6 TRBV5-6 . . CASSHTGTNSPLHF TGTGCCAGCAGCCACACAGGGACTAATTCACCCCTCCACTTT
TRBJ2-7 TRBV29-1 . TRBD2 CSVLRTSGSYEQYF TGCAGCGTCCTCCGGACTAGCGGGAGCTACGAGCAGTACTTC
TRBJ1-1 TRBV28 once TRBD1 CASSSRDRVTEAFF TGTGCCAGCAGTTCCCGGGACAGGGTTACTGAAGCTTTCTTT
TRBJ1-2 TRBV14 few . CASSQGASRYGYTF TGTGCCAGCAGCCAAGGCGCCTCCCGATATGGCTACACCTTC
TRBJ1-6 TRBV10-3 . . CAISDFGAGSPLHF TGTGCCATCAGTGATTTCGGGGCAGGATCACCCCTCCACTTT
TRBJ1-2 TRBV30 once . CAWSVGQAYGYTF TGTGCCTGGAGTGTGGGGCAGGCTTATGGCTACACCTTC
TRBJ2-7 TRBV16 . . CASSQFLSYEQYF TGTGCCAGCAGCCAATTTCTATCCTACGAGCAGTACTTC
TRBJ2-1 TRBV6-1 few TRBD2 CAIGLADYNEQFF TGTGCCATCGGACTAGCGGATTACAATGAGCAGTTCTTC
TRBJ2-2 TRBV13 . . CASSLGLGTNTGELFF TGTGCCAGCAGCTTAGGCTTAGGCACGAACACCGGGGAGCTGTTTTTT
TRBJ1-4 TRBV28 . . CATKGFFGEKLFF TGTGCCACCAAGGGTTTCTTTGGTGAAAAACTGTTTTTT